This is a list of T cell receptor beta chains from one sample in a study of blood T cell repertoires in COVID-19. The repertoire was sequenced with immunoSEQ multiplex PCR; TCRdb's copy has only in-frame clones and lacks some. The table has under 250,000 clones, around 78% seen once. Source material: peripheral blood. The origin of the receptors is a woman between 65 and 79 years old with active or convalescent COVID-19. Both conserved end residues are part of each CDR3. A D gene is named only where the DNA matches it firmly. Clone size is given for some rows only: seen once, a few or many times, or a class if the clone is expanded.

j_gene: TRBJ1-2
d_gene: TRBD1
abundance: -
v_gene: TRBV6-5
CDR3nt: TGTGCCAGCAGTCACGAGGGACAGGGAAGCTATGGCTACACCTTC
CDR3aa: CASSHEGQGSYGYTF

j_gene: TRBJ2-7
d_gene: TRBD1
abundance: once
v_gene: TRBV13
CDR3nt: TGTGCCAGCAGCTTCCCCGGGACAGGAGACTACGAGCAGTACTTC
CDR3aa: CASSFPGTGDYEQYF

j_gene: TRBJ1-5
d_gene: -
abundance: -
v_gene: TRBV5-1
CDR3nt: TGCGCCAGCAGCCCTGACAAAGCTGATCAGCCCCAGCATTTT
CDR3aa: CASSPDKADQPQHF

j_gene: TRBJ1-2
d_gene: -
abundance: few
v_gene: TRBV15
CDR3nt: TGTGCCACCAGCAGAGACAGCTATGGCTACACCTTC
CDR3aa: CATSRDSYGYTF

j_gene: TRBJ1-5
d_gene: -
abundance: -
v_gene: TRBV6-5
CDR3nt: TGTGCCAGCAGGCCCCGACAGACTAGCAATCAGCCCCAGCATTTT
CDR3aa: CASRPRQTSNQPQHF

j_gene: TRBJ1-5
d_gene: -
abundance: many
v_gene: TRBV18
CDR3nt: TGTGCCAGCTCACCACGAGAGGTTAATCAGCCCCAGCATTTT
CDR3aa: CASSPREVNQPQHF

j_gene: TRBJ2-3
d_gene: TRBD1
abundance: -
v_gene: TRBV11-2
CDR3nt: TGTGCCAGCAGCTTAGAAGCGGACAGGGCGATGTATTTT
CDR3aa: CASSLEADRAMYF

j_gene: TRBJ2-3
d_gene: -
abundance: -
v_gene: TRBV7-9
CDR3nt: TGTGCCAGCAGCTTAAGCCTAGTGGCAGATACGCAGTATTTT
CDR3aa: CASSLSLVADTQYF

j_gene: TRBJ2-3
d_gene: TRBD2
abundance: once
v_gene: TRBV24-1
CDR3nt: TGTGCCACCAGTGACTCTAGCGGGGTTCGTTCAGATACGCAGTATTTT
CDR3aa: CATSDSSGVRSDTQYF

j_gene: TRBJ2-7
d_gene: TRBD2
abundance: few
v_gene: TRBV14
CDR3nt: TGTGCCAGCAGCCAAGTAGGGAGGGAATCCTACGAGCAGTACTTC
CDR3aa: CASSQVGRESYEQYF

j_gene: TRBJ2-1
d_gene: -
abundance: -
v_gene: TRBV7-7
CDR3nt: TGTGCTAGCAGCCCAAACTTCTACAATGAGCAGTTCTTC
CDR3aa: CASSPNFYNEQFF